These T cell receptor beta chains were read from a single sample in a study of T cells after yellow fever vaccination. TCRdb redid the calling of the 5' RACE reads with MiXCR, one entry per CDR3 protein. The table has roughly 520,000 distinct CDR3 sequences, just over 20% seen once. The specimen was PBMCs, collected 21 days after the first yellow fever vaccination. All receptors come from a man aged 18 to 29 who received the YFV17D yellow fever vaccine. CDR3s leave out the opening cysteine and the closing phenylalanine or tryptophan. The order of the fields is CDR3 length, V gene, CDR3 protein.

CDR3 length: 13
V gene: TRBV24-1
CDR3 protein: ATSVGEPSYNEQF

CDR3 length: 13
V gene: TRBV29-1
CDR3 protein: SVAGQGGTNEKLF